This TCR beta chain was identified in a study of CD8 T cells in Susac syndrome. Controls were healthy donors (matched for age and sex). In contrast to the negatively isolated CD8+ and CD4+ T cells, TEMRA cells were FACS-enriched. Reverse transcription used roughly 0.45 to 1 ug RNA and random hexamers. Amplification of TCR beta CDR3 used immunoSEQ multiplex PCR across 54 Vbeta and 13 Jbeta. MiXCR, run by TCRdb on the immunoSEQ multiplex PCR reads, gives a single entry per CDR3 protein. The data show some 100,000 distinct CDR3 sequences, 95% to 98% seen once. The germline V and J ends were trimmed by 0 bases and 0 bases, with 11 bases remaining between them. Germline V CDR1 and CDR2: SGHTA, FQGNSA. This CDR3 contains 16 residues.

Sequenced sample: CD4+ T cells from PBMCs. The TCR sequence derives from a human donor in good health. The V gene is TRBV7-2, the J gene TRBJ1-1; D may be TRBD1 (6 bases). CDR3 DNA: TGTGCCAGCAGCTTAGCCTCAGGGGTAGTGAACACTGAAGCTTTCTTT. This translates into CASSLASGVVNTEAFF.